These T cell receptor beta chains were read from a single sample in a study of cytomegalovirus exposure and HLA in healthy donors. This table comes from immunoSEQ multiplex PCR, and its TCRdb copy is limited to in-frame clones, with some not included. Of approximately 180,000 clones listed, more than 80% are singletons. Material for sequencing was PBMCs. Every receptor here comes from a man aged 18 to 29 in good health and CMV-seronegative. CDR3s include the opening cysteine and the closing phenylalanine or tryptophan. D genes are given only for firm matches. Expanded clones get a size class; other rows say once, few or many, or leave the size out.

size | D | J | V | DNA | CDR3
once | TRBD1 | TRBJ1-2 | TRBV19 | TGTGCCAGTACCATCATCCTGGGACAGGCTGAGGGCTACACCTTC | CASTIILGQAEGYTF
. | TRBD1 | TRBJ1-5 | TRBV28 | TGTGCCAGCAGTCTGGGGTCGACAGGGAATCAGCCCCAGCATTTT | CASSLGSTGNQPQHF
once | TRBD1 | TRBJ2-2 | TRBV19 | TGTGCCAGTACCCTCCGGGCAGGGGGCGATTCGATGGACACCGGGGAGCTGTTTTTT | CASTLRAGGDSMDTGELFF
. | TRBD1 | TRBJ1-1 | TRBV2 | TGTGCCAGCAGTGAAGCACTATCACAGGGGAGCACTGAAGCTTTCTTT | CASSEALSQGSTEAFF
few | . | TRBJ1-2 | TRBV6-6 | TGTGCCAGCCTACGGGGCTATGGCTACACCTTC | CASLRGYGYTF
. | . | TRBJ1-6 | TRBV11-2 | TGTGCCAGCAGCTTCCCACAGGATAATTCACCCCTCCACTTT | CASSFPQDNSPLHF
. | . | TRBJ1-1 | TRBV4-2 | TGTGCCAGCAGCCAAAGTTCCGCGGCAGTCCGAGGCACTGAAGCTTTCTTT | CASSQSSAAVRGTEAFF
few | . | TRBJ1-2 | TRBV6-5 | TGTGCCAGCAGTTACCAGGGTTGGGATGGCTACACCTTC | CASSYQGWDGYTF
. | . | TRBJ2-3 | TRBV7-3 | TGTGCCAGCAGCTTAAAGCGTCGGAGAGGGACAGATACGCAGTATTTT | CASSLKRRRGTDTQYF
. | . | TRBJ2-7 | TRBV19 | TGTGCCAGTAGTATGGGTAGGGGCTACGAGCAGTACTTC | CASSMGRGYEQYF
once | TRBD1 | TRBJ2-5 | TRBV2 | TGTGCCAGCAGCGCACGAGGACAGGGTCGGGAGCAGTACTTC | CASSARGQGREQYF
. | . | TRBJ1-4 | TRBV5-8 | TGTGCCAGCAGCACCACCCGACAGACAACTAATGAAAAACTGTTTTTT | CASSTTRQTTNEKLFF
few | TRBD2 | TRBJ2-5 | TRBV19 | TGTGCCAGTAGTATAGCGGGGGGGACCCAGTACTTC | CASSIAGGTQYF
. | . | TRBJ2-2 | TRBV19 | TGTGCCAGTAGTGGAACCGGGACACCCGGTACCGGGGAGCTGTTTTTT | CASSGTGTPGTGELFF
. | TRBD2 | TRBJ2-1 | TRBV30 | TGTGCCTGGACTAGCGGCTCTTCCTCCTACAATGAGCAGTTCTTC | CAWTSGSSSYNEQFF
. | . | TRBJ2-1 | TRBV7-8 | TGTGCCAGCAGCCCCGGGACCAAAGGGGGTGAGCAGTTCTTC | CASSPGTKGGEQFF
. | . | TRBJ1-2 | TRBV7-4 | TGTGCCAGATCCAGGGTTTTTCGCGGAGGCTACACCTTC | CARSRVFRGGYTF
. | . | TRBJ1-5 | TRBV21-1 | TGTGCCAGCAGCAAAAGGGGGACCAATCAGCCCCAGCATTTT | CASSKRGTNQPQHF
few | . | TRBJ2-1 | TRBV5-6 | TGTGCCAGCAGGGACTATGAGCAGTTCTTC | CASRDYEQFF
. | TRBD1 | TRBJ2-3 | TRBV7-9 | TGTGCCAGCAGCAAATACCCCCGGGACAGTTACGCAGATACGCAGTATTTT | CASSKYPRDSYADTQYF
. | . | TRBJ2-1 | TRBV30 | TGTGCCCGGAGAGGTGGCAGGGGGGCCTACAATGAGCAGTTCTTC | CARRGGRGAYNEQFF